This T cell receptor beta chain was recovered during a study of blood T cells in healthy people across ages. Study-wide results and limits: Both naive CD4+ cell counts and diversity were greater in long-lived donors than in aged donors.

A sample-barcoded 5' primer and a J-beta primer mix were used in a second PCR of roughly 6 to 12 cycles. Each TCR beta cDNA got a 12-nucleotide random molecular identifier. TCRdb reanalysed the 5' RACE reads using MiXCR and keeps one entry per CDR3 protein. The table lists 1.5 million or so distinct CDR3 sequences, 42% of them singletons. CDR1 is DFQATT, CDR2 SNEGSKA, per germline (reference sequence). This CDR3 has 15 amino acids. This clonotype was detected once. Its antigen remains unknown. The junction does not match germline at one end; this may be a read error. The clonotype originates from a woman between 18 and 30 years old in good health. Material: blood. This chain connects TRBV20-1 to TRBJ1-1, with TRBD1 matching over 7 bases. This CDR3 is CSVKTTGRPNTVAFF. The CDR3 DNA is TGCAGTGTTAAGACGACAGGGCGCCCGAACACTGTAGCTTTCTTT.